Shown below are 4 T cell receptor beta chains from a single sample sequenced in a study of T cells in Graves' hyperthyroidism and ophthalmopathy. Amplification of TCR beta CDR3 regions was performed using RNA transcripts as template. HTBI primers were the set used in a first-round RT-PCR of the TCR CDR3. MiXCR, run by TCRdb on the multiplex PCR reads, gives a single entry per CDR3 protein. The repertoire has 620,000 or so distinct CDR3 sequences, more than 12% of them found once; the top ten carry around 13%. The sequenced sample was blood. These receptors all stem from a woman aged 45-65 years with Graves' ophthalmopathy.

This clonotype was seen repeatedly, ten times or more. The CDR3 DNA sequence: TGTGCCAGCATTCTACTAGCGGGAGATACCACAGATACGCAGTATTTT. Protein sequence: CASILLAGDTTDTQYF. The chain links TRBV6-1 to TRBJ2-3, with TRBD2 matching over 11 bases. The germline gives CDR1 MNHNS, CDR2 SASEGT. The CDR3 totals 16 residues. The V segment lost 7 bases and the J segment 2 bases; nucleotides outside the gene matches: 8.

There are many counts of this clonotype. The chain employs TRBV24-1 and TRBJ2-5; 8 nucleotides agree with TRBD1. Unmatched junction bases numbered 10, after V lost 4 bases and J lost 4 bases. The V gene's germline CDR1 is KGHDR and CDR2 SFDVKD. The CDR3 contains 16 residues. The CDR3 protein is CATSDLGQDFGETQYF. CDR3 coding DNA: TGTGCCACCAGTGACCTGGGACAGGATTTCGGAGAGACCCAGTACTTC.

This clonotype turned up a few times. This CDR3 reads CASSSDRPIASSYGYTF. CDR3 nucleotide sequence: TGTGCCAGCAGCTCCGACAGGCCGATAGCTTCTTCTTATGGCTACACCTTC. The chain employs TRBV7-9 and TRBJ1-2, with a possible D match to TRBD1 (6 bases). The germline V and J ends were trimmed by 4 bases and 5 bases, with 23 bases remaining between them. Germline CDR1 and CDR2: SEHNR and FQNEAQ (reference sequence). This CDR3 contains 17 residues. The full variable domain, with the rest looked up from reference TRBV7-9 and TRBJ1-2, is DTGVSQNPRHKITKRGQNVTFRCDPISEHNRLYWYRQTLGQGPEFLTYFQNEAQLEKSRLLSDRFSAERPKGSFSTLEIQRTEQGDSAMYLCASSSDRPIASSYGYTFGSGTRLTVV.

This clonotype came up many times. This chain links TRBV2 with TRBJ1-2; D ambiguous. V lost 4 bases and J 3 bases, leaving 9 bases between the germline ends. Germline V gives CDR1 SNHLY, CDR2 FYNNEI. This CDR3 has 13 residues. In DNA form, the CDR3 reads TGTGCCAGCAGTGCAGCAGGACACTATGGCTACACCTTC. Its protein is CASSAAGHYGYTF.